The TCR beta chain under discussion was sequenced for a study of blood T cell repertoires in COVID-19. Sequencing was performed with immunoSEQ multiplex PCR; in TCRdb, only in-frame clones are kept and a portion is missing. The repertoire holds more than 150,000 clones, with more than 75% as singletons. Trimming removed 4 bases at V and 3 bases at J, with 17 bases between. The CDR3 contains 16 residues. Germline values: CDR1 LNHDA, CDR2 SQIVND (reference sequence). The specimen sequenced was peripheral blood. The receptor comes from a woman under 30 who had recovered from COVID-19. This chain joins TRBV19 and TRBJ2-3; the D gene is possibly TRBD2 (6 bases). This chain's CDR3 is CASSTPTRSFTDTQYF. The CDR3, as DNA: TGTGCCAGTAGTACCCCGACTAGAAGTTTTACAGATACGCAGTATTTT.